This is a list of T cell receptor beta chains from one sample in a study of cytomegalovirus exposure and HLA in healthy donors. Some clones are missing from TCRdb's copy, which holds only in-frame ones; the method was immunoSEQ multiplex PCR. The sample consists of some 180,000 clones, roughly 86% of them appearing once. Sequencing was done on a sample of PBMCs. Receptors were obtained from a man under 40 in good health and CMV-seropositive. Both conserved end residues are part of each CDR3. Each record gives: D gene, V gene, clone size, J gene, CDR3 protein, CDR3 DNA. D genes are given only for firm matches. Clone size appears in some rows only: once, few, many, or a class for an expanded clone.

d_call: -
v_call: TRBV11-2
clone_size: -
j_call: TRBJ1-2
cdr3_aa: CASSRGVEDYGYTF
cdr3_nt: TGTGCCAGCAGCCGTGGCGTCGAAGATTATGGCTACACCTTC

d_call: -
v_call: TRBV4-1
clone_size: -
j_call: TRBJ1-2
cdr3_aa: CASSQDRTTGDGYTF
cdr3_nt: TGCGCCAGCAGCCAAGATCGGACGACCGGGGATGGCTACACCTTC

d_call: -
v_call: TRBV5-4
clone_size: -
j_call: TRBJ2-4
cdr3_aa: CASSLGSVDAKNIQYF
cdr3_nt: TGTGCCAGCAGCTTAGGTTCTGTGGATGCCAAAAACATTCAGTACTTC

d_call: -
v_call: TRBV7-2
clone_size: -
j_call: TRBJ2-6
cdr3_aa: CASRYMGTGANVLTF
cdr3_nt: TGTGCCAGCAGATATATGGGGACTGGGGCCAACGTCCTGACTTTC

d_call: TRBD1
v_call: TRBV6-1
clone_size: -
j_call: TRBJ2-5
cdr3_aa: CASSVTMTGLYQETQYF
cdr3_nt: TGTGCCAGCAGTGTCACTATGACAGGGCTGTACCAAGAGACCCAGTACTTC

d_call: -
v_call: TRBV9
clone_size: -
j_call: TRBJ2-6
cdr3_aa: CASSVERSGANVLTF
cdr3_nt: TGTGCCAGCAGCGTAGAACGCTCTGGGGCCAACGTCCTGACTTTC

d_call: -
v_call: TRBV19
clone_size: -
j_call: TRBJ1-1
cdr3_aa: CASSMDTMNTEAFF
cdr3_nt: TGTGCCAGTAGTATGGACACGATGAACACTGAAGCTTTCTTT

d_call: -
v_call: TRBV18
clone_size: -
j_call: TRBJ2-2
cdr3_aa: CASSPRRIENTGELFF
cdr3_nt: TGTGCCAGCTCACCAAGGAGGATAGAGAACACCGGGGAGCTGTTTTTT

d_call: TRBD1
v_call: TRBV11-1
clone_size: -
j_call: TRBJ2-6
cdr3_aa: CASSLRGGQGGSGANVLTF
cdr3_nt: TGTGCCAGCAGCCTGAGGGGGGGACAGGGAGGTTCTGGGGCCAACGTCCTGACTTTC

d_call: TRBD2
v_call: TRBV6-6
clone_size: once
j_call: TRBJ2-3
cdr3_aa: CASSLEAGATDTQYF
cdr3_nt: TGTGCCAGCAGTTTGGAAGCGGGAGCCACAGATACGCAGTATTTT

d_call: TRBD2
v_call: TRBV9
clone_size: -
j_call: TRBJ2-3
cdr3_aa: CASSRTSGGAGTDTQYF
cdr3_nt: TGTGCCAGCAGCCGGACTAGCGGGGGGGCGGGCACAGATACGCAGTATTTT

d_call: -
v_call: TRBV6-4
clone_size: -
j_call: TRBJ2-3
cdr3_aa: CASSIGTGSTDTQYF
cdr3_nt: TGTGCCAGCAGTATAGGAACAGGGAGCACAGATACGCAGTATTTT

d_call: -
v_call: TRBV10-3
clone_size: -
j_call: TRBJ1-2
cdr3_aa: CAISGTGGSYGYTF
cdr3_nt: TGTGCCATCAGCGGGACGGGGGGTAGCTATGGCTACACCTTC

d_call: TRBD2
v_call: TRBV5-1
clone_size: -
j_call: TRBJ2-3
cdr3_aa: CASSLAGLTDTQYF
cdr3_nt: TGCGCCAGCAGCTTAGCGGGGCTTACAGATACGCAGTATTTT

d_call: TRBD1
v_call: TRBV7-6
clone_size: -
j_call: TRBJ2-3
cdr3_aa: CASSLGQGWADTQYF
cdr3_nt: TGTGCCAGCAGCTTAGGACAGGGGTGGGCAGATACGCAGTATTTT

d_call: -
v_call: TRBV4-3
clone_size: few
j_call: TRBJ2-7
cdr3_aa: CASSQDRSDEQYF
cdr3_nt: TGCGCCAGCAGCCAAGATAGATCCGACGAGCAGTACTTC

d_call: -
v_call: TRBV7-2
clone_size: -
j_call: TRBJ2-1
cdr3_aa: CASSLGNRVNEQFF
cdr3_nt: TGTGCCAGCAGCTTAGGGAACAGGGTCAATGAGCAGTTCTTC

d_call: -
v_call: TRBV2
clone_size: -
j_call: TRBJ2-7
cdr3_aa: CASRTDGVYEQYF
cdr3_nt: TGTGCCAGCAGAACAGACGGAGTCTACGAGCAGTACTTC

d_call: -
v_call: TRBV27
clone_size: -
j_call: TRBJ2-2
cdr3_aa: CASSFTSGQLFF
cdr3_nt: TGTGCCAGCAGTTTCACGTCGGGTCAGCTGTTTTTT

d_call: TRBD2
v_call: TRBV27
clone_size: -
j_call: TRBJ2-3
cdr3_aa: CASSSFRAGGVDTQYF
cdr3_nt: TGTGCCAGCAGCTCCTTTCGAGCGGGAGGGGTAGATACGCAGTATTTT

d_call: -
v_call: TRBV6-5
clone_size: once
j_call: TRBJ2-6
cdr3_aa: CASSGQSGANVLTF
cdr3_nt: TGTGCCAGCAGTGGACAGTCTGGGGCCAACGTCCTGACTTTC

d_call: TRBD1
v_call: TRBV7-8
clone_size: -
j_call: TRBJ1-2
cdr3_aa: CASSLAQGQGDYGYTF
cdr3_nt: TGTGCCAGCAGCTTAGCTCAAGGACAGGGGGACTATGGCTACACCTTC

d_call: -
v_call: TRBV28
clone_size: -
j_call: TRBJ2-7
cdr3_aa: CASSLRLGGTHEQYF
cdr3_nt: TGTGCCAGCAGTTTACGCTTAGGGGGTACCCACGAGCAGTACTTC

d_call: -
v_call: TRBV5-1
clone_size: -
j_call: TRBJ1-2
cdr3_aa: CASSERPAGGSMGYTF
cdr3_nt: TGCGCCAGCAGCGAACGACCCGCGGGAGGGTCTATGGGCTACACCTTC

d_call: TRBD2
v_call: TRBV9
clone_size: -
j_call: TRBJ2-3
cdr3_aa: CASSPGTSGADTQYF
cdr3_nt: TGTGCCAGCAGCCCCGGGACTAGCGGGGCCGATACGCAGTATTTT

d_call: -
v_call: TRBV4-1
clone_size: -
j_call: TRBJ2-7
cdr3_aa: CASSQEIAYEQYF
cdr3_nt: TGCGCCAGCAGCCAAGAGATCGCCTACGAGCAGTACTTC

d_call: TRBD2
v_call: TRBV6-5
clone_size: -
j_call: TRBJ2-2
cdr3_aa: CASSYGGGPGTGELFF
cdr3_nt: TGTGCCAGCAGTTACGGGGGGGGTCCAGGCACCGGGGAGCTGTTTTTT

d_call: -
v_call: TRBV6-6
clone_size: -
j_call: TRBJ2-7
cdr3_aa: CASSYRVVDSPYEQYF
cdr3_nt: TGTGCCAGCAGTTACAGGGTGGTAGACAGTCCCTACGAGCAGTACTTC

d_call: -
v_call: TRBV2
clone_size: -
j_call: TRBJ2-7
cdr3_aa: CASSAIGRTLPGEQYF
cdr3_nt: TGTGCCAGCAGCGCAATCGGCAGGACCCTACCGGGCGAGCAGTACTTC

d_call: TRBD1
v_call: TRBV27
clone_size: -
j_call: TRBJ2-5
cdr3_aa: CASSLPEDRASVETQYF
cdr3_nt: TGTGCCAGCAGTTTACCCGAGGACAGGGCGTCCGTAGAGACCCAGTACTTC

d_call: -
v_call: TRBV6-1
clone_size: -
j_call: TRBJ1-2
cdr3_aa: CASSPQGDLYGYTF
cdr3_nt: TGTGCCAGCAGTCCTCAGGGAGACCTCTATGGCTACACCTTC

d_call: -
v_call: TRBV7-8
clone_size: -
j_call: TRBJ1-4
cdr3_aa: CASRFRETNEKLFF
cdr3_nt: TGTGCCAGCAGATTTAGAGAAACTAATGAAAAACTGTTTTTT

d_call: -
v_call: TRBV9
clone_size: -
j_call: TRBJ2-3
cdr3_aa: CASSHSEQGPTDTQYF
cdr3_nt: TGTGCCAGCAGCCATTCAGAGCAGGGGCCCACAGATACGCAGTATTTT

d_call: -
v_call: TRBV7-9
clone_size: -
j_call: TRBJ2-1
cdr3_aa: CASSLIFKDNEQFF
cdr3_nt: TGTGCCAGCAGCTTAATTTTCAAGGACAATGAGCAGTTCTTC

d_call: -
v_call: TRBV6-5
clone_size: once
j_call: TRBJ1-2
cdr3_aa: CASLWRADYGYTF
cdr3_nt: TGTGCCAGCTTGTGGAGGGCAGACTATGGCTACACCTTC

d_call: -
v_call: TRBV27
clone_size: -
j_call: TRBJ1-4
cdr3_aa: CARPSEGPPNEKLFF
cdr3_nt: TGTGCCAGGCCATCCGAGGGGCCCCCTAATGAAAAACTGTTTTTT

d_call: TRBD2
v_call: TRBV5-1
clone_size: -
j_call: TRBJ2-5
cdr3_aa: CASSPGLAGRGETQYF
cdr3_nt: TGCGCCAGCAGCCCGGGACTAGCGGGAAGGGGGGAGACCCAGTACTTC

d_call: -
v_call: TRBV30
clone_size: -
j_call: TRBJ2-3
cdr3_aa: CAWSYSRTDTQYF
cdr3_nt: TGTGCCTGGAGTTACAGTCGCACAGATACGCAGTATTTT

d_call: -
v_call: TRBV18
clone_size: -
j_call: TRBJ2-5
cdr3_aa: CASSPPRGETQYF
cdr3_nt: TGTGCCAGCTCACCTCCCCGGGGGGAGACCCAGTACTTC

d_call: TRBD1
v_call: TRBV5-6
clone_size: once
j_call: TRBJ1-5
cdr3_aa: CASSSQGARQPQHF
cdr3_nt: TGTGCCAGCAGCTCACAGGGGGCACGGCAGCCCCAGCATTTT

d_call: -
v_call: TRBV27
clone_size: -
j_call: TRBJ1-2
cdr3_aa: CASSFGTRNGHTF
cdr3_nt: TGTGCCAGCAGTTTCGGGACACGAAATGGCCACACCTTC